The 11 T cell receptor beta chains below come from one sample, sequenced in a study of CD8 T cells in ankylosing spondylitis. Each CDR3 protein gets one entry after TCRdb re-called the 5' RACE reads with MiXCR. The top ten clones hold less than 9.5% of a sample with about 260,000 distinct CDR3 sequences, around 18% of them seen once. The sequencing input was blood, either unsorted or a sorted T cell fraction (not recorded which). Receptor source: a male donor with ankylosing spondylitis or in good health (not recorded which).

This rearrangement joins TRBV7-6 to TRBJ2-2; D remains ambiguous. This CDR3 is 14 amino acids long. Germline CDR1 reads SGHVS; CDR2 reads FNYEAQ. The V gene lost 6 bases and the J gene lost 1 base, with 9 bases spanning the gap. The CDR3 nucleotides are TGTGCCAGCAGAGAGGCAGGGAACACCGGGGAGCTGTTTTTT. Translation gives CASREAGNTGELFF. Full variable domain (rest looked up from reference TRBV7-6 and TRBJ2-2): GAGVSQSPRYKVTKRGQDVALRCDPISGHVSLYWYRQALGQGPEFLTYFNYEAQQDKSGLPNDRFSAERPEGSISTLTIQRTEQRDSAMYRCASREAGNTGELFFGEGSRLTVL.

This clonotype was counted ten times or more. The genes are TRBV12-3 or TRBV12-4 and TRBJ1-5; the match to TRBD1 covers 8 bases. The CDR3 totals 15 residues. The junction had 0 bases not matched to a gene; V was cut back by 2 bases and J by 0 bases. CDR3 sequence reads: CASSLTGGSNQPQHF. As DNA, the CDR3 is TGTGCCAGCAGTTTAACAGGGGGTAGCAATCAGCCCCAGCATTTT.

This clonotype was recorded at least ten times. V usage is TRBV28 and J usage is TRBJ2-7, with 9 bases lining up with TRBD2. CDR1 and CDR2 from the germline V gene are MDHEN and SYDVKM. The CDR3 has 13 amino acids. With V trimmed by 10 bases and J by 6 bases, 10 bases remained unmatched. CDR3 region: CATLSLAGLEQYV. CDR3 sequence (DNA): TGTGCCACTCTATCCCTAGCGGGGCTCGAGCAGTACGTC.

The gene calls are TRBV3-1 and TRBJ2-1; 8 bases are a match to TRBD1. Germline values: CDR1 LGHDT, CDR2 YNNKEL (reference sequence). The CDR3 has 18 residues. Losses at the gene ends were 4 bases for V and 1 base for J; bases not matched to a gene: 12. CDR3 sequence reads: CASSRSRDRFDSYNEQFF. DNA for the CDR3: TGTGCCAGCAGCCGGTCCCGGGACAGGTTCGATTCCTACAATGAGCAGTTCTTC.

This clonotype was counted between two and nine times. The chain is built from TRBV12-3 or TRBV12-4 and TRBJ2-2; tentative D call: TRBD2 (7 bases). There are 14 residues in the CDR3. The V and J ends lost 7 bases and 4 bases respectively, with 13 bases between them. In DNA form, the CDR3 reads TGTGCCAGCACCCCCGGGGGGCGCACCGGGGAGCTGTTTTTT. Protein: CASTPGGRTGELFF.

This clonotype showed up just a few times. The V and J genes are TRBV27 and TRBJ1-6; the D is unclear. V gave up 6 bases and J gave up 9 bases, with 18 bases separating them. Germline V gene lookup returns CDR1 MNHEY and CDR2 SMNVEV (reference sequence). This CDR3 has 15 residues. Here the CDR3 DNA reads TGTGCCAGCAGACCTCCCGGACGGAATCTTTCACCCCTCCACTTT. This encodes CASRPPGRNLSPLHF.

The rearrangement joins TRBV4-1 to TRBJ1-1; TRBD1 might be the D (6 bases). CDR1 MGHRA and CDR2 YSYEKL come from the germline V gene. CDR3 length: 15 residues. Trimming stripped 4 bases from V and 2 bases from J, with 14 bases between. The CDR3: CASSPRGTRNTEAFF. CDR3 DNA: TGCGCCAGCAGCCCCCGCGGGACAAGAAACACTGAAGCTTTCTTT.

This clonotype was counted between two and nine times. The chain recombines TRBV28 with TRBJ2-2; tentative D call: TRBD2 (5 bases). The CDR3 loop spans 16 amino acids. Between the trimmed V and J ends, which lost 3 bases and 4 bases, there was a span of 15 bases. CDR1 and CDR2 (germline): MDHEN, SYDVKM. CDR3 amino acids: CASSFPLLSGTGELFF. Written as DNA, the CDR3 is TGTGCCAGCAGTTTTCCGCTCCTAAGCGGCACCGGGGAGCTGTTTTTT.

This clonotype was counted many times. The chain recombines TRBV6-1 with TRBJ2-1; the D gene is possibly TRBD1 (5 bases). CDR3 length: 15 amino acids. Trimming removed 4 bases from V and 7 bases from J, with 17 bases in between. Germline CDR1 reads MNHNS; CDR2 reads SASEGT. Written as DNA, the CDR3 is TGTGCCAGCAGTGGGGCAGGGCGCGTGGGGAATGAGCAGTTCTTC. It encodes CASSGAGRVGNEQFF.

This clonotype was recorded a few times. The chain links TRBV30 to TRBJ2-1, with 11 bases identical to TRBD1. Germline V gene sequence: CDR1 GTSNPN, CDR2 SVGIG (reference sequence). V shed 8 bases, J shed 7 bases, and the junction held 16 bases outside the gene matches. The CDR3 has 16 amino acids. The CDR3 loop is CASRTSWDRGSNEQFF. CDR3 DNA: TGTGCCAGCCGTACCTCATGGGACAGGGGGTCGAATGAGCAGTTCTTC.

The V and J genes are TRBV5-1 and TRBJ2-3; tentatively, D is TRBD2 (6 bases). The V gene lost 4 bases and the J gene lost 6 bases, with 15 bases spanning the gap. The germline V gene has CDR1 SGHRS and CDR2 YFSETQ. The CDR3 has 14 residues. CDR3 nucleotide sequence: TGCGCCAGCAGCCATTCATCGGAGGGGGATACGCAGTATTTT. Its protein is CASSHSSEGDTQYF. Filled out from reference TRBV5-1 and TRBJ2-3, the complete variable domain reads KAGVTQTPRYLIKTRGQQVTLSCSPISGHRSVSWYQQTPGQGLQFLFEYFSETQRNKGNFPGRFSGRQFSNSRSEMNVSTLELGDSALYLCASSHSSEGDTQYFGPGTRLTVL.